Sequencing of this T cell receptor beta chain was carried out in a study of cytomegalovirus exposure and HLA in healthy donors. Study-level findings and limits: A link between a missense DCLRE1C variant and TCR beta V- and J-gene trimming emerged from a later analysis. From TCR beta sequences, most subjects' HLA-A and HLA-B alleles were reportedly predicted accurately.

Researchers ran the PCR with 60 Vbeta and 13 Jbeta primers. The table came from immunoSEQ multiplex PCR; TCRdb's copy has only in-frame clones and leaves some out. The sample contains 160,000 or so clones, roughly 80% of which appear only once. The ends were cut back, 8 bases at V and 4 bases at J, with 11 bases in the middle. This CDR3 comprises 12 residues. The V gene's germline CDR1 is MDHEN and CDR2 SYDVKM. This clone has a single count. Its matching antigen is unknown. The TCR originated in a man aged 25-45 years in good health and CMV-seronegative. This chain joins TRBV28 and TRBJ1-1; D is uncertain. Material: PBMCs. This chain's CDR3 is CASFKSRTEAFF. The CDR3 nucleotides are TGTGCCAGCTTTAAAAGCCGCACTGAAGCTTTCTTT.